Presented here are 8 T cell receptor beta chains from one specimen sequenced in a study of cytomegalovirus exposure and HLA in healthy donors. Amplification used 60 Vbeta primers and 13 Jbeta primers. Repertoires were generated with immunoSEQ multiplex PCR, while TCRdb's copy carries only in-frame clones and drops some. The top ten clones hold nearly 4.5% of a sample with about 200,000 clones, 79% of them seen once. Sequenced: PBMCs. The receptor source for this set is a woman aged 30 to 39 in good health and CMV-seropositive.

The CDR3 nucleotides are TGCGCCAGCAGCCTCCACCTGGGGGGGGTTAGCAATCAGCCCCAGCATTTT. Protein product: CASSLHLGGVSNQPQHF. This chain links TRBV4-1 with TRBJ1-5; possibly TRBD1 for D (5 bases). The germline V and J ends were trimmed by 4 bases and 0 bases, with 16 bases remaining between them. Germline CDR1 and CDR2: MGHRA and YSYEKL. CDR3 length equals 17 residues.

The J gene is TRBJ2-1, the V gene TRBV4-1, with TRBD2 matching over 14 bases. V shed 4 bases, J shed 9 bases, and the junction held 8 bases outside the gene matches. The CDR3 is made up of 16 amino acids. Germline loops: CDR1 MGHRA, CDR2 YSYEKL. CDR3 loop: CASSPMTSGGASEQFF. CDR3 sequence (DNA): TGCGCCAGCAGCCCGATGACTAGCGGGGGGGCTAGTGAGCAGTTCTTC.

This chain connects TRBV11-2 to TRBJ2-1, with TRBD2 matching over 15 bases. Germline-derived CDR1 and CDR2 are SGHAT and FQNNGV. The V segment lost 5 bases and the J segment 16 bases; nucleotides outside the gene matches: 12. This CDR3 region has 15 residues. CDR3: CASSLGTSGGSPDFF. The CDR3 DNA reads as TGTGCCAGCAGCCTGGGGACTAGCGGGGGGAGCCCCGATTTCTTC.

The chain is built from TRBV7-6 and TRBJ1-3; 7 bases align to TRBD1. This CDR3 contains 15 residues. After removal of 5 bases from V and 2 bases from J, the junction contained 6 bases not matched to a gene. Per the germline V gene, CDR1 is SGHVS and CDR2 is FNYEAQ. The CDR3 region has the DNA TGTGCCAGCAGCCGTCGGACAGGTGCTGGAAACACCATATATTTT. Translation gives CASSRRTGAGNTIYF.

The chain links TRBV7-9 to TRBJ1-4; TRBD1 agrees at 8 bases. The CDR3 covers 15 residues. Germline trimming cut 7 bases from V and 8 bases from J; bases unmatched to any gene: 12. Germline lookup yields CDR1 SEHNR and CDR2 FQNEAQ (reference sequence). CDR3 nucleotide sequence: TGTGCCAGCACCAAAAGCCGGACAGGGATGGAAAAACTGTTTTTT. Translating it yields CASTKSRTGMEKLFF.

V and J are TRBV10-3 and TRBJ1-4, with TRBD1 as a possible D gene (5 bases). The CDR3 contains 14 residues. With 4 bases removed from V and 3 bases from J, the gap between germline ends came to 9 bases. The germline V gene encodes CDR1 ENHRY and CDR2 SYGVKD. The DNA for the CDR3 is TGTGCCATCAGTGGGGAAGGGGCTAATGAAAAACTGTTTTTT. It codes for CAISGEGANEKLFF.

The chain has TRBV6-5 and TRBJ2-7, with D perhaps matching TRBD1 (5 bases). Germline V gene sequence: CDR1 MNHEY, CDR2 SVGAGI. The CDR3 loop spans 15 amino acids. Trimming pared 0 bases from V and 5 bases from J, leaving 14 bases between. CDR3 in amino acids: CASSYSNQGLNEQYF. In DNA, the CDR3 is TGTGCCAGCAGTTACTCGAATCAGGGTTTGAACGAGCAGTACTTC.

V usage is TRBV19 and J usage is TRBJ2-7, with TRBD1 matching over 8 bases. The V gene's germline CDR1 is LNHDA and CDR2 SQIVND (reference sequence). The V and J ends lost 9 bases and 3 bases, in that order; junction bases with no gene match: 7. The CDR3 contains 13 residues. The CDR3 loop is CASRPGGGYEQYF. CDR3 DNA sequence: TGTGCCAGCCGCCCAGGGGGCGGCTACGAGCAGTACTTC. The full variable domain, with the rest looked up from reference TRBV19 and TRBJ2-7, is DGGITQSPKYLFRKEGQNVTLSCEQNLNHDAMYWYRQDPGQGLRLIYYSQIVNDFQKGDIAEGYSVSREKKESFPLTVTSAQKNPTAFYLCASRPGGGYEQYFGPGTRLTVT.